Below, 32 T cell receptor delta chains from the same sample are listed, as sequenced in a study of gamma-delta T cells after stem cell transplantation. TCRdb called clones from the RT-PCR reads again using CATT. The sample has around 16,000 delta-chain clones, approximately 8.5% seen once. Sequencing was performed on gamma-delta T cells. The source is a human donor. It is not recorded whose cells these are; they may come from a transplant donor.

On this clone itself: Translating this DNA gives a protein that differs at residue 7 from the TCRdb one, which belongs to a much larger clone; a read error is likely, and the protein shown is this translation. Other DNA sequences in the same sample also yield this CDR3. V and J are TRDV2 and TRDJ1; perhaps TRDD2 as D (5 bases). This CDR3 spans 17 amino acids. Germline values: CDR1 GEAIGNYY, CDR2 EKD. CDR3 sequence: CACDTGEELAYTDKLIF. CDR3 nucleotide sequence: TGTGCCTGTGACACAGGCGAGGAGCTGGCCTACACCGATAAACTCATCTTC.

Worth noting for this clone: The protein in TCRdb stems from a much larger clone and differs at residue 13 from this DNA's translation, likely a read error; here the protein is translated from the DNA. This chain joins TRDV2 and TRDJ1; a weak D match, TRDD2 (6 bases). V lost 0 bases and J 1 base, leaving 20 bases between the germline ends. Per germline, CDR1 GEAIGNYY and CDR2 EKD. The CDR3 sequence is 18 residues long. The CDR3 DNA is TGTGCCTGTGACACCATACAGCCTTCCCCCCGGGTCACCGATAAACTCATCTTT. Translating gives CACDTIQPSPRVTDKLIF.

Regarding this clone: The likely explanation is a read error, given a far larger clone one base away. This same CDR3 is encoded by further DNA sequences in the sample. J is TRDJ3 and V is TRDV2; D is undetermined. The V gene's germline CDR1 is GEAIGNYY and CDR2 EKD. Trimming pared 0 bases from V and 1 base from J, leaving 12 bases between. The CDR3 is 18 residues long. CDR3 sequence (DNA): TGTGCCTGTGACACCGCCACACAAACTTCCTGGGACACCCGACAGATGTTTTTC. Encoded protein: CACDTATQTSWDTRQMFF.

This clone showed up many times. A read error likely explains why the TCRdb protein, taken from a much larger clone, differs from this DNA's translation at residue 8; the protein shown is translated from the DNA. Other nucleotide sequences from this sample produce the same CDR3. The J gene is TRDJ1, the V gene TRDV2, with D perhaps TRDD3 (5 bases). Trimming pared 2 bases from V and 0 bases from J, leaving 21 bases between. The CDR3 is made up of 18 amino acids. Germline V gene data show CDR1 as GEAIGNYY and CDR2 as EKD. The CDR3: CACDRGGGTRSYTDKLIF. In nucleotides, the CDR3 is TGTGCCTGTGACAGAGGGGGGGGTACGCGATCTTACACCGATAAACTCATCTTT.

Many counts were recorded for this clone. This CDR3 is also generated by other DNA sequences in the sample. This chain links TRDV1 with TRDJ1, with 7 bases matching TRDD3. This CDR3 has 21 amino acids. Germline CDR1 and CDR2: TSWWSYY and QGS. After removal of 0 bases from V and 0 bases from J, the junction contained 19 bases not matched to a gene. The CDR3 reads CALGELEVNGLGVEYTDKLIF. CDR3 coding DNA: TGTGCTCTTGGGGAACTAGAGGTGAACGGTCTGGGGGTTGAGTACACCGATAAACTCATCTTT.

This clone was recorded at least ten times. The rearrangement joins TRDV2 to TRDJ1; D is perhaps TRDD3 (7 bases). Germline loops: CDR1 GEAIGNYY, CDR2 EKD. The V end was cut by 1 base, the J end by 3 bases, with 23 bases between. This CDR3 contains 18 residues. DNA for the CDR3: TGTGCCTGTGACACGAGTCCTACTAGTACTGGGGTCGCCGATAAACTCATCTTT. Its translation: CACDTSPTSTGVADKLIF.

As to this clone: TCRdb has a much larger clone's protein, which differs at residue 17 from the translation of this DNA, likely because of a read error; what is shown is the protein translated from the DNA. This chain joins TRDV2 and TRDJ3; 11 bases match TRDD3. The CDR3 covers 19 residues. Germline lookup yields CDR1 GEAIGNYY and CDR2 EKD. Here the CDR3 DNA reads TGTGCCTGTGACACCGGTTTGGGGGATACGTCCTGGGACACCCGACAGCTGTTTTTC. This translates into CACDTGLGDTSWDTRQLFF.

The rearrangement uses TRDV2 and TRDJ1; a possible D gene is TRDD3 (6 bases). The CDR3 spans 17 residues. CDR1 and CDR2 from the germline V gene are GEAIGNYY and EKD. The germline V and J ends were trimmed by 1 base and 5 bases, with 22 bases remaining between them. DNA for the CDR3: TGTGCCTGTGACACTTGGGTCGTACGGGGGGACCAGGATAAACTCATCTTT. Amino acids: CACDTWVVRGDQDKLIF.

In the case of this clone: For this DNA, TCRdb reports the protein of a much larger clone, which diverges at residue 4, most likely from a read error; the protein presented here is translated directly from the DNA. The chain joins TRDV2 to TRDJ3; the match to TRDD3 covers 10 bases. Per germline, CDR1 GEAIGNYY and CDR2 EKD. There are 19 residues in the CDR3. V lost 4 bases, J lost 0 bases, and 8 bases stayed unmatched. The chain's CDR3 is CACEGTGGLSSWDTRQMFF. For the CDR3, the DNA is TGTGCCTGTGAAGGTACTGGGGGATTGAGCTCCTGGGACACCCGACAGATGTTTTTC.

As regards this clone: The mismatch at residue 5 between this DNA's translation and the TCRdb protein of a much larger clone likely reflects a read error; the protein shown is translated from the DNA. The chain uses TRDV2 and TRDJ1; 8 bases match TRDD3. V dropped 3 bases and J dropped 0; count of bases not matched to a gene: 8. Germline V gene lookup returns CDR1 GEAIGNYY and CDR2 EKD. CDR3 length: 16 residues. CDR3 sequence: CACDVLGDLYTDKLIF. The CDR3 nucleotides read TGTGCCTGTGACGTTTTGGGGGATCTTTACACCGATAAACTCATCTTT.

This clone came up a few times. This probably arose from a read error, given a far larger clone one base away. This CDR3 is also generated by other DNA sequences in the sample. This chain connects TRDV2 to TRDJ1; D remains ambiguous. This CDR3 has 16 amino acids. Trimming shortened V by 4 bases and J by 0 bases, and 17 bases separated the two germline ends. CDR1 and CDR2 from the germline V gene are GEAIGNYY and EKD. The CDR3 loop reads CACDTAGPPYTDKLIF. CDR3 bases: TGTGCCTGTGATACCGCGGGCCCCCCGTACACCGATAAACTCATCTTT.

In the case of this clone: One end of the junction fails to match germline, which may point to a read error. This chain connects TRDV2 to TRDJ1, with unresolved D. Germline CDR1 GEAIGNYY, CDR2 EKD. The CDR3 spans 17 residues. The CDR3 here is CAYDTWADMDYTGELIF. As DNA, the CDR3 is TGTGCCTATGACACGTGGGCTGACATGGATTACACCGGTGAACTCATCTTT.

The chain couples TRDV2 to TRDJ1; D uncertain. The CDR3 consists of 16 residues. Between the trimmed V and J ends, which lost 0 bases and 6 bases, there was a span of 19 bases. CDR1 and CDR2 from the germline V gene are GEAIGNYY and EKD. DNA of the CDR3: TGTGCCTGTGACACCGTTTCCACGGCACTGTCGTATAAACTCATCTTT. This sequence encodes CACDTVSTALSYKLIF.

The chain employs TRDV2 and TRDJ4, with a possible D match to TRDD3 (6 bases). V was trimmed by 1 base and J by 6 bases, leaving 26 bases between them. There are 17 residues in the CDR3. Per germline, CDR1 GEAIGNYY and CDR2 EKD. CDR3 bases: TGTGCCTGTGACACGGGACAGGAGGATACACCGGCCACTACCCTGATCTTT. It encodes CACDTGQEDTPATTLIF.

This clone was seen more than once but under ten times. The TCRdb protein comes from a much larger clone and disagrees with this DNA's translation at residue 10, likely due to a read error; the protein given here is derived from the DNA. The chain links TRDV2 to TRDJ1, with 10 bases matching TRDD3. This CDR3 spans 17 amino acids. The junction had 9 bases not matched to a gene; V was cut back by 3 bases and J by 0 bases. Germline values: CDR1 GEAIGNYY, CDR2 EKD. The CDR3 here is CACDSLGDRVDTDKLIF. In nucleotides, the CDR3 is TGTGCCTGTGACTCCCTGGGGGATAGAGTAGACACCGATAAACTCATCTTT.

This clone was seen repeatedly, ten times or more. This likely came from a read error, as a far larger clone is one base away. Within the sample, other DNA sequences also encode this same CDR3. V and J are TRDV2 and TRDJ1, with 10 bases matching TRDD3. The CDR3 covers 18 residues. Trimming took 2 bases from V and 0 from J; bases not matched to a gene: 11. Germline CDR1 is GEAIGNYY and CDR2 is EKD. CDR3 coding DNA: TGTGCCTGTGACAGAGGGGGGGATACGCGGTCTTACACCGATAAACTCATCTTT. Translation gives CACDRGGDTRSYTDKLIF.

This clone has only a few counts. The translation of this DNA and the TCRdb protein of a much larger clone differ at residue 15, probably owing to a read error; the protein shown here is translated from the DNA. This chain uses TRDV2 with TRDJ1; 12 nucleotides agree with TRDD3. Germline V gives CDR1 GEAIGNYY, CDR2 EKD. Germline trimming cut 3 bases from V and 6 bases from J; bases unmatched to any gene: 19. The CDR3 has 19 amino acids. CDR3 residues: CACDPLLGDTVRQTNKLIF. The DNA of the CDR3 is TGTGCCTGTGACCCTCTACTGGGGGATACCGTCCGCCAGACCAATAAACTCATCTTT.

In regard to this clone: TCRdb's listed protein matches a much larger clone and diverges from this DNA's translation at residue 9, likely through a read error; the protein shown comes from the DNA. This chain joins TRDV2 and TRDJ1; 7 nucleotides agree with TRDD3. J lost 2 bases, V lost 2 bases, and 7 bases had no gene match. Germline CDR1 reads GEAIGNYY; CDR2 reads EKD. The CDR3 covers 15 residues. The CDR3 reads CACDRLTGATDKLIF. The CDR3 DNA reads TGTGCCTGTGACAGACTCACTGGGGCTACCGATAAACTCATCTTT.

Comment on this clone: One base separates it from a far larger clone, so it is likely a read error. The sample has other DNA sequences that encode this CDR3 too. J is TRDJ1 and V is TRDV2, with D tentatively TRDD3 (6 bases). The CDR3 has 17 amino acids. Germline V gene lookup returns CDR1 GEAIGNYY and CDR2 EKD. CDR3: CACDTLAGATYTDKLIF. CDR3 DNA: TGCGCCTGTGACACCCTCGCTGGGGCCACCTACACCGATAAACTCATCTTT.

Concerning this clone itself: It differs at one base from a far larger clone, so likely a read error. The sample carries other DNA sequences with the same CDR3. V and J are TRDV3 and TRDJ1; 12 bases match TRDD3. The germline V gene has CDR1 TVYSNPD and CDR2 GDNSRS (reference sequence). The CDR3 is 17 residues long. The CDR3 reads CAFSDLLGDTNTDKLIF. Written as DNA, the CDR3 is TGTGCCTTTAGTGACCTACTGGGGGATACCAACACCGATAAACTCATCTTC.

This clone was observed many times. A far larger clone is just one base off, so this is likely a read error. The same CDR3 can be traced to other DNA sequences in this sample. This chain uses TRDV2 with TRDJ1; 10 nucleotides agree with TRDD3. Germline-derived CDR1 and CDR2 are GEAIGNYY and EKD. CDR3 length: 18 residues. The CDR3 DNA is TGTGCCTGTGACAGAGGGGGGGATACGCGATCTTACACGGATAAACTCATCTTT. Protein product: CACDRGGDTRSYTDKLIF.

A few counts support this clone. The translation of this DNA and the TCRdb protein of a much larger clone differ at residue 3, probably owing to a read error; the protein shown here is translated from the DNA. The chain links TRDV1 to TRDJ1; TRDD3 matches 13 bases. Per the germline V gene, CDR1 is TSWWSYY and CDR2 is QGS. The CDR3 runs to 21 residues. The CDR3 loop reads CAPGEISYPLLLGDTLGKLIF. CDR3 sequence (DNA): TGTGCTCCTGGGGAAATTTCCTACCCCCTCCTACTGGGGGATACGCTGGGTAAACTCATCTTT.

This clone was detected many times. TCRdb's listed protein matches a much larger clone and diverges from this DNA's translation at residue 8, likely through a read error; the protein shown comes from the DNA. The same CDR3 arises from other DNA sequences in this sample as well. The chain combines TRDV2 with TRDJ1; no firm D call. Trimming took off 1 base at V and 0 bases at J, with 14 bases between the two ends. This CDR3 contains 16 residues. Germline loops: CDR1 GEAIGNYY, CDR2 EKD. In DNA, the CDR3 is TGTGCCTGTGACACGGTGGGAGACCTGTACACCGATAAACTCATCTTT. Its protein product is CACDTVGDLYTDKLIF.

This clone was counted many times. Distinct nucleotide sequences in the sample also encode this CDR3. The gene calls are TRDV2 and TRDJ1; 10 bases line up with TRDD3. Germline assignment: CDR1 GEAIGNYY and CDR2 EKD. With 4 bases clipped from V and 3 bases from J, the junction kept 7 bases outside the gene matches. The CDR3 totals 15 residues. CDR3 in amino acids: CACDRRGDTADKLIF. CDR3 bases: TGTGCCTGTGATCGACGGGGGGATACGGCCGATAAACTCATCTTT.

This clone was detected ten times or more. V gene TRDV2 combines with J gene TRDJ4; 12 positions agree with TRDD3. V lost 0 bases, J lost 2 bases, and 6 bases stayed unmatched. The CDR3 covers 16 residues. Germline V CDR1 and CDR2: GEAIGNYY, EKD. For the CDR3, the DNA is TGTGCCTGTGACACCCTGGGGGATACGCATCTAAGACCCCTGATCTTT. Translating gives CACDTLGDTHLRPLIF.

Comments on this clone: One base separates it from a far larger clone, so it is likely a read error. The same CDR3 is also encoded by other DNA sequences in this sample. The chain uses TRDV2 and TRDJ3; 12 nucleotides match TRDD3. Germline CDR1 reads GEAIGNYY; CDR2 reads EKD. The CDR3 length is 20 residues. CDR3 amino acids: CACERVLGDTSSWDTRQMFF. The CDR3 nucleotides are TGTGCCTGTGAACGAGTACTGGGGGATACAAGCTCCTGGGACACTCGACAGATGTTTTTC.

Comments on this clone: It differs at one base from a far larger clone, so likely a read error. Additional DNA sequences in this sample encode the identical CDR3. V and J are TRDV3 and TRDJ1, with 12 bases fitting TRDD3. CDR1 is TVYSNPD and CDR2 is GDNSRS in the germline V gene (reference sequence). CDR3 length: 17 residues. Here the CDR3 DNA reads TGTGCCTTTAGTGACCTACTGGGGGATACCAACACCGATAAGCTCATCTTT. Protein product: CAFSDLLGDTNTDKLIF.

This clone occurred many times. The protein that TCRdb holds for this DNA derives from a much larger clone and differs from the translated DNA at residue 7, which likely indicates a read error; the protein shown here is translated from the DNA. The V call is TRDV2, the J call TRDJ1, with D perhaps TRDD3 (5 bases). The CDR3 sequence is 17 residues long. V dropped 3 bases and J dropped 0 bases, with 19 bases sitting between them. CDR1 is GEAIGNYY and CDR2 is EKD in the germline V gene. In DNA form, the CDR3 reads TGTGCCTGTGACGCAGTACGGGGGGCTCCGTACACCGATAAACTCATCTTT. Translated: CACDAVRGAPYTDKLIF.

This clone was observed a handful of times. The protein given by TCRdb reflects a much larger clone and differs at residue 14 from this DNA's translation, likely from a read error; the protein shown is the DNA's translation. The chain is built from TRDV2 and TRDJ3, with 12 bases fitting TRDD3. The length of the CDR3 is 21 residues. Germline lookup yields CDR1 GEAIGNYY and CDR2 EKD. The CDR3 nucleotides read TGTGCCTGTGACACCCTTACTGGGGGATACAAGAGCTCCCGGGACACCCGACAGATGTTTTTC. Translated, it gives CACDTLTGGYKSSRDTRQMFF.

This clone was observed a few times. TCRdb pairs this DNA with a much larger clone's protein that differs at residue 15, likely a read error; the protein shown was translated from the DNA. CDR3 residues: CALGETATPYLMEGADKLIF. The CDR3 DNA sequence: TGTGCTCTTGGGGAAACCGCTACGCCGTACTTAATGGAGGGCGCCGATAAACTCATCTTT. The chain combines TRDV1 with TRDJ1, with D unclear. CDR1 and CDR2 from the germline V gene are TSWWSYY and QGS. This CDR3 comprises 20 residues. V dropped 2 bases and J dropped 3 bases, with 28 bases sitting between them.

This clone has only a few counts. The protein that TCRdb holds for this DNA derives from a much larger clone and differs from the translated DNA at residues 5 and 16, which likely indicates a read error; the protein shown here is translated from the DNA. The CDR3 here is CALGGPLFPLRDSSPHTDKLIF. The CDR3 DNA reads TGTGCTCTTGGGGGACCCCTTTTTCCCCTCCGGGATTCCTCCCCGCACACCGATAAACTCATCTTT. The V and J genes are TRDV1 and TRDJ1; the D gene could be TRDD2 or TRDD3 (5 bases each). The V gene lost 4 bases and the J gene lost 0 bases, with 33 bases spanning the gap. There are 22 residues in the CDR3. Germline V gene data show CDR1 as TSWWSYY and CDR2 as QGS.

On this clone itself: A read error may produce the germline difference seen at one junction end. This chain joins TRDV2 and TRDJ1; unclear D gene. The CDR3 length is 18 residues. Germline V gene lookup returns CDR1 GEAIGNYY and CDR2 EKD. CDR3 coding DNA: TGTGCCTGTGACACCCTTGGCGACACGCTCGTATCCACCGATCAACTCATCTTT. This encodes CACDTLGDTLVSTDQLIF.